These 3 T cell receptor beta chains originate from one sample sequenced in a study of T cell repertoires in cytomegalovirus infection. Their cognate antigens are unknown. TCRdb processed the reads anew with MiXCR; each CDR3 protein has one entry. Found here are 830,000 or so distinct CDR3 sequences, around a third of them singletons; the top ten hold 9.5% to 15%. The input for sequencing was cultured CD8+ T cells from PBMCs, taken from culture after CMV antigen stimulation. These receptors were obtained from a human donor in good health (CMV status not recorded). Some clones in this sample may be carry-over from other donors' samples.

CDR3 bases: TGTGCCAGCAGCGTCAGCGACGGCACAGATACGCAGTATTTT. Encoded protein: CASSVSDGTDTQYF. The chain has TRBV6-6 and TRBJ2-3; D call uncertain. The CDR3 spans 14 residues. Germline CDR1 and CDR2: MNHNY and SVGAGI (reference sequence). Trimming took 6 bases from V and 1 from J, leaving 11 bases between them.

The CDR3 spells CASSAGGAVHQPQHF. In DNA, the CDR3 is TGTGCCAGCAGCGCGGGGGGTGCAGTACATCAGCCCCAGCATTTT. The chain links TRBV9 to TRBJ1-5, with a possible D match to TRBD1 (5 bases). CDR3 length equals 15 residues. Trimming left V 3 bases short and J 5 bases short, with 15 bases between. Germline V gene sequence: CDR1 SGDLS, CDR2 YYNGEE.

This clonotype was counted many times. This chain links TRBV7-2 with TRBJ2-2; 11 positions agree with TRBD1. This CDR3 has 17 amino acids. Trimming removed 2 bases from V and 6 bases from J; junction bases left unmatched: 8. Germline loops: CDR1 SGHTA, CDR2 FQGNSA. The CDR3 bases are TGTGCCAGCAGCTTACGAGGAGGACAGGGGGCGCCCGGGGAGCTGTTTTTT. This sequence encodes CASSLRGGQGAPGELFF.